This T cell receptor (beta chain) was sequenced during a study of blood T cell repertoires in COVID-19. For the study at large: The origin of the acute and convalescent COVID-19 samples was the United States, Italy and Spain.

Assay: immunoSEQ multiplex PCR; the TCRdb copy retains only in-frame clones and omits some. Here the sample spans more than 150,000 clones, 65% to 85% being singletons. V lost 5 bases and J 6 bases, leaving 17 bases between the germline ends. Germline CDR1 is SNHLY and CDR2 is FYNNEI. The CDR3 spans 15 residues. The receptor's source is an elderly woman with acute or convalescent COVID-19. Input material: peripheral blood. The chain joins TRBV2 to TRBJ2-1; TRBD2 might be the D (6 bases). The CDR3 region has the DNA TGTGCCAGCAGTCCCCAGGGACTTACGGGCAATGAGCAGTTCTTC. Its protein is CASSPQGLTGNEQFF.